This T cell receptor beta chain appears in the sequencing data of a study of cytomegalovirus exposure and HLA in healthy donors listed by TCRdb under 2017. In terms of the full investigation: An earlier analysis of 550 to 700 of the donors reported about 250 Gb of sequence data and some 120 million unique TCR beta sequences from about 200 million T cells. Approximately 300 gigabases of sequencing data and around 85 million unique TCR sequences made up an early release that covered under 750 HLA-typed donors. Of the roughly 410 genotyped donors, approximately 81% were placed in the genetic ancestry cluster associated with self-reported Caucasian donors. The study was designed to test whether signatures of past pathogen exposure could be identified by cataloging public T cell receptors. The study used immunosequencing to profile the T cell repertoires of approximately 640 subjects and linked those repertoires to cytomegalovirus serostatus. Besides the first cohort of some 670 subjects, a separate validation cohort made up of 120 different subjects was used. To predict cytomegalovirus infection status, the study brought together high-throughput TCR immunosequencing, statistical association of individual TCRs with disease status, and machine learning. In a later analysis, previously published TCR beta repertoires from several hundred donors were re-analyzed and high-resolution HLA genotyping was added so that TCR occurrence patterns could be studied. Rather than using new phenotypic data, the later analysis identified candidate immune exposures from TCR beta sequences and from how often those sequences occurred across donors. To decide whether each TCR beta V gene segment behaved as functional or pseudogenic, an earlier analysis of fewer than 750 of the donors relied on high-throughput TCR beta sequencing. Donor age, sex, ethnicity and CMV serostatus were compiled together with the repertoire data. A later genetic analysis used genome-wide SNP genotypes for about 65% of the roughly 670 donors, treating that subset as a discovery cohort. Every discovery cohort repertoire had been produced on one sequencing platform. HLA typing included class I and class II loci at four-digit resolution. The number of donors typed differed by locus, with roughly 629-640 for A, B, C, DRB1 and DQB1, roughly 550 for DQA1, some 570 for DPA1, and 450 to 480 for DPB1. Roughly five DR-DQ haplotypes were handled as single units for association and clustering because linkage in the cohort was strong. On average, around 240,000 unique TCR beta nucleotide sequences were sequenced per donor among several hundred genotyped donors of the cohort, with 15% to 20% of those sequences being non-productive. Study-wide conclusions, independent of this receptor: Several of the top co-occurrence clusters appeared to be linked to parvovirus B19, influenza, CMV and Epstein-Barr virus, according to a later analysis. In a later analysis, TCR association rates were found to vary across HLA loci, with the most associated TCRs seen for DRB1 alleles and the fewest for HLA-C alleles. According to a later analysis, most CMV-associated TCR beta chains appeared to be HLA-restricted, and the HLA associations seemed to be driven largely by CMV exposure. In both the original and validation cohorts, the classifier was reported to diagnose cytomegalovirus status with high specificity and sensitivity. According to the authors, the approach could potentially be generalized to other disease states and immunological phenotypes. According to a later genetic analysis, donors in an Asian-associated ancestry cluster had fewer N-insertions in productive TCRs than the approximately 650-donor mean. Three of the identified cytomegalovirus-associated TCR beta chains were confirmed in vitro to be specific for cytomegalovirus antigens. Because counts were too low, roughly 17 rarely observed V segments, including chromosome 9 orphons, were left out of the earlier analysis of over 550 of the donors. A later analysis associated 17,000 or so TCR beta sequences with specific HLA alleles at a false discovery rate of 0.05. Assigning TCR associations to individual alleles was difficult when HLA alleles, especially DR and DQ, strongly co-occurred. The study listed 150 to 200 TCR beta chains as associated with cytomegalovirus. A further reported finding was that TCR beta sequences accurately predicted the HLA-A and HLA-B alleles for most subjects in the first cohort. Some IMGT-functional V segments, including TRBV6-2 and TRBV6-3, could not be told apart with the 87-base-pair reads, so those segments were excluded. In a later genetic analysis, a missense DCLRE1C variant was associated with V-gene and J-gene trimming of TCR beta chains, and the association was replicated in an independent cohort. HLA typing was unavailable for some donors at each locus, so association tests used only the typed subset. A cluster of highly shared sequence variants was judged likely to be a technical artifact of the sequencing pipeline. Most TCR sequences were observed very rarely across donors, whereas some public TCRs were present in many individuals. Correlated functional status among segregating V segments might reflect linkage disequilibrium, but an unknown experimental factor could not be ruled out. The presence/absence analyses assumed that sequencing depth was roughly uniform across donors, and that assumption may not be true. The cohort was sequenced for TCR beta chains only, and without alpha or paired-chain data the features that could be detected were limited. CMV serostatus was the only immune exposure information available for the cohort. Broadly in line with IMGT annotations, most TCR beta V segments showed up in productive rearrangements about 87% or about 30% of the time in an earlier analysis of around 550 of the donors. Compared with equally common non-associated chains, HLA-associated TCR beta chains in a later analysis were more clonally expanded and had lower generation probabilities.

Looking up the germline V gene yields CDR1 SGHVS and CDR2 FNYEAQ. The CDR3 runs 16 amino acids, cysteine and phenylalanine included. The sequence is cut down to CDR3 DNA, 48 bases in frame from base 1. Germline trimming amounts to 0 bases on V and 11 bases on J, with 14 as the count of junction bases outside the gene matches. Comment on this clone: The antigen it recognizes is unknown. No per-base quality is available; no much larger clone lies one base away.

The cohort consisted of 650 to 700 healthy bone marrow donors. All cohort members were sampled while nominally healthy, although unrecorded immune exposures were likely present. The donor tested CMV seropositive and was one of the 289 seropositive cohort members. Every donor gave a peripheral blood sample, and the peripheral blood mononuclear cells from that sample were used for TCR beta sequencing. Genomic DNA extraction from the blood cell samples was performed with the Qiagen DNeasy Blood Extraction Kit. The library was made by the immunoSEQ multiplex PCR assay. For the multiplex PCR, a mixture combining 60 forward primers for TCR Vbeta segments and 13 reverse primers for TCR Jbeta segments was used. Amplification of the CDR3 region of rearranged TCR beta genes was performed with a multiplex PCR assay on genomic DNA. The Illumina HiSeq System was used to sequence the amplified TCR beta libraries as 87-base-pair reads. On the study's bioinformatics: A later analysis tallied tens of millions of unique TCR beta chains across the 600 to 700 repertoires, and some 10 million of those chains were shared by two or more donors. A nearest-neighbor algorithm error-corrected the raw reads and collapsed the reads into unique sequences, merging closely related sequences to remove PCR and sequencing errors. V, D and J gene segments were assigned by aligning CDR3 sequences to IMGT reference sequences. For a sequence to be retained, a match of at least six nucleotides was required to both a V gene segment and a J gene segment. Rearrangements were classified as productive when the CDR3 lacked stop codons and remained in frame with V and J, and all other rearrangements were classified as non-productive. Following IMGT convention, CDR3 was defined as the stretch from the second conserved V-encoded cysteine up to the conserved J-encoded phenylalanine. In an earlier analysis of more than 550 of the donors, sequences lacking an unambiguous match to a single V gene segment were excluded. An earlier analysis of about 590 of the donors classified V segments as functional when productive rearrangements were above 56.7% and as segregating when the standard deviation between donors was above 5%. A statistical classification framework was built to diagnose cytomegalovirus status from the catalog of TCR beta chain sequences. A later analysis assigned V and J genes by comparing TCR nucleotide sequences with IMGT/GENE-DB human TR gene sequences. Using the TCRdist pipeline, a later analysis assigned CDR3 sequences along with most-parsimonious VDJ recombination scenarios. In a later analysis, each TCR beta chain was defined by its CDR3 amino acid sequence together with its V-gene family, and reads without a unique V-gene family were excluded. A later analysis removed roughly 590 highly shared, low-generation-probability nucleotide sequences to deal with suspected cross-contamination and a sequencing artifact. In a later analysis, a clonal expansion index was calculated for each public chain from normalized within-repertoire ranks of inferred template counts. A later analysis computed generation probabilities with a VDJ recombination model fitted to out-of-frame rearrangements, and checked the results against IGoR. A later analysis scored TCR-TCR, TCR-HLA and TCR-CMV co-occurrence with hypergeometric tests, applying a repertoire-size bias correction to TCR pairs. In a later analysis, false discovery rates were estimated by permuting HLA or CMV assignments 20 times. In a later analysis, co-occurring TCRs were grouped using DBSCAN, with TCRdist sequence similarity added in when clustering inside HLA-allele-positive subsets. For co-occurrence clustering, repertoires with fewer than 30,000 or more than 120,000 public chains were excluded, along with roughly 5 repertoires with anomalous nucleotide sharing. This immuneACCESS table, as held by TCRdb, lists in-frame sequences with V and J called but not all clones. Of the missing ones, under half trace to an unresolved V gene in checked studies; the others have no known cause. V, J and clone size are those of that table, while D and trimming were read from the DNA. The sample has roughly 110,000 clones on record, roughly 80% of them singletons. The top ten clonotypes cover roughly 5.9% of the sample.

The source is a woman aged 25-40 years in good health and CMV-seropositive. Sequencing was performed on PBMCs. The chain couples TRBV7-6 to TRBJ2-5, with 8 central nucleotides matching TRBD2. The CDR3 has the sequence CASSLASQRGLGVQYF. In nucleotide form, the sequence is TGTGCCAGCAGCTTAGCTTCGCAGCGGGGGTTGGGGGTGCAGTACTTC.